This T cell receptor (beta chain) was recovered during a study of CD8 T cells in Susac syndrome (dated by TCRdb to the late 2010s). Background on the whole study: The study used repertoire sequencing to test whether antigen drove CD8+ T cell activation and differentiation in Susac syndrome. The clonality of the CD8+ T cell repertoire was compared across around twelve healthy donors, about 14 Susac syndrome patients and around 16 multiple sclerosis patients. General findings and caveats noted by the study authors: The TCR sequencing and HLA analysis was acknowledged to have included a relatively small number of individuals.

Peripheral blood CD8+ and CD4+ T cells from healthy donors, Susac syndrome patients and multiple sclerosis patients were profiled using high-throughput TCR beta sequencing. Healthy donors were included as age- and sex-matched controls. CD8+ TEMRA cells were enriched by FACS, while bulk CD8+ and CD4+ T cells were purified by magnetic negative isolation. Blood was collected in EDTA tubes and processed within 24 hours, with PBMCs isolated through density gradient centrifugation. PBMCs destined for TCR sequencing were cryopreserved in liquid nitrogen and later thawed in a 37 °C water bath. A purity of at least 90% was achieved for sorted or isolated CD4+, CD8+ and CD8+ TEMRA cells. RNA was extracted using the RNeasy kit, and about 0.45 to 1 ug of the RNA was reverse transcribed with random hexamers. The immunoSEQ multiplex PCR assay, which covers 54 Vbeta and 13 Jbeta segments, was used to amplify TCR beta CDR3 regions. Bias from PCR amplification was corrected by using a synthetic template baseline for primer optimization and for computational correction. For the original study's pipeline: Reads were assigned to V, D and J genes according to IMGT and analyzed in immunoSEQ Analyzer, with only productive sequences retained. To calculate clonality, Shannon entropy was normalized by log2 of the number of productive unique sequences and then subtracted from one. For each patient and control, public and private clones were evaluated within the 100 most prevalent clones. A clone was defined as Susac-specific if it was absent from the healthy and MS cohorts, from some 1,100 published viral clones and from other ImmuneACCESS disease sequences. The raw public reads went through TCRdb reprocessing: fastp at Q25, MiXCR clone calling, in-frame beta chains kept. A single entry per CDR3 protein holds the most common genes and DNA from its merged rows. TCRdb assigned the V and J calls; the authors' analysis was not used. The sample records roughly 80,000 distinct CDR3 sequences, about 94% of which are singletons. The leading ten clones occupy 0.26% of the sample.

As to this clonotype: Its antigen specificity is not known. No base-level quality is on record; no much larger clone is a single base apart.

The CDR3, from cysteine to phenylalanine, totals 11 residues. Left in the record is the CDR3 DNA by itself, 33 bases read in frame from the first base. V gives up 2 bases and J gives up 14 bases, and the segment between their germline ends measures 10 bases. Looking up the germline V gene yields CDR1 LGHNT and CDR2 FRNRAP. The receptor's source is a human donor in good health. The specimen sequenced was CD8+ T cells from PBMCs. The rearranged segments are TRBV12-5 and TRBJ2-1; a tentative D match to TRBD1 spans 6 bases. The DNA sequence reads TGTGCTAGTGGTTTGCAGGGGTTCGAGTTCTTC. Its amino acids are CASGLQGFEFF.